The next 8 T cell receptor beta chains were all read from a single sample in a study of T cell responses to AZD1222 COVID-19 vaccine. Produced via immunoSEQ multiplex PCR; TCRdb's table is partial and in-frame only. The sample gives 120,000 or so clones, about 90% of which show up once; less than 11% is in the top ten. The sequencing here drew on peripheral blood, taken on day 0 of AZD1222 vaccination. Every receptor here comes from an adult in good health.

The chain uses TRBV7-8 and TRBJ2-7, with no clear D. Germline CDR1 is SGHVS and CDR2 is FQNEAQ. This CDR3 comprises 14 residues. The V and J ends lost 5 bases and 0 bases respectively, with 11 bases between them. Written as DNA, the CDR3 is TGTGCCAGCAGCCCCCGGACGGTCTCCTACGAGCAGTACTTC. Its translation: CASSPRTVSYEQYF.

The chain combines TRBV4-1 with TRBJ1-4; D is unclear. In germline, CDR1 is MGHRA, CDR2 YSYEKL. The ends were cut back, 0 bases at V and 8 bases at J, with 16 bases in the middle. The CDR3 is made up of 16 amino acids. The CDR3 nucleotides are TGCGCCAGCAGCCAAGATGTCTTGAGGGTTGGGGAAAAACTGTTTTTT. Translation: CASSQDVLRVGEKLFF.

The chain links TRBV9 to TRBJ2-7; TRBD2 aligns across 11 bases. Germline CDR1 and CDR2: SGDLS and YYNGEE. This CDR3 is built from 16 residues. The V and J ends lost 4 bases and 0 bases, in that order; junction bases with no gene match: 6. This chain's CDR3 is CASSPATSGVSYEQYF. CDR3 nucleotide sequence: TGTGCCAGCAGCCCAGCGACTAGCGGGGTCTCCTACGAGCAGTACTTC.

CDR3 protein: CASSLWTGGSTEAFF. For the CDR3, the DNA is TGTGCCAGCAGCTTATGGACAGGGGGAAGTACTGAAGCTTTCTTT. This chain uses TRBV5-8 with TRBJ1-1; TRBD1 agrees at 10 bases. CDR3 size: 15 residues. From germline, CDR1 is SGHTS and CDR2 YDEGEE. The V and J ends lost 2 bases and 5 bases, in that order; junction bases with no gene match: 6.

The chain combines TRBV27 with TRBJ2-3, with D tentatively TRBD2 (5 bases). Germline V CDR1 and CDR2: MNHEY, SMNVEV (reference sequence). The CDR3 consists of 10 residues. The V end was cut by 7 bases, the J end by 8 bases, with 7 bases between. The CDR3 sequence: CASTSGTQYF. The CDR3 nucleotides read TGTGCCAGCACCAGCGGTACGCAGTATTTT.

In this sample, this clone turned up once. The chain combines TRBV2 with TRBJ1-2; 9 bases are a match to TRBD1. V shed 2 bases, J shed 5 bases, and the junction held 24 bases outside the gene matches. The length of the CDR3 is 21 residues. The V gene's germline CDR1 is SNHLY and CDR2 FYNNEI. CDR3 nucleotides: TGTGCCAGCAGTGAAACCCGTCTTCGCCTCCGCGGACAGGGGCCGACATATGGCTACACCTTC. Translation gives CASSETRLRLRGQGPTYGYTF.

This clone came up once. This chain connects TRBV18 to TRBJ1-2; D not resolved. The V end was cut by 3 bases, the J end by 4 bases, with 18 bases between. CDR3 length: 16 amino acids. The germline V gene has CDR1 KGHSH and CDR2 LQKENI. The CDR3 DNA reads as TGTGCCAGCTCACCTCCGTTTGGGGAAATTTCCTATGGCTACACCTTC. Its translation is CASSPPFGEISYGYTF.

The rearrangement uses TRBV5-4 and TRBJ2-7; 8 bases line up with TRBD1. Losses at the gene ends were 4 bases for V and 1 base for J; bases not matched to a gene: 4. The CDR3 runs to 14 residues. Germline V gene sequence: CDR1 SGHNT, CDR2 YYREEE (reference sequence). The CDR3 region is CASSRGQGSYEQYF. CDR3 in DNA: TGTGCCAGCAGCAGAGGACAGGGATCCTACGAGCAGTACTTC.